Sequencing of this TCR beta chain was carried out in a study of CD8+ T cells in alopecia areata. Turning to the study itself: Patients in the treated group were given tofacitinib by mouth, 5 to 10 mg twice a day.

Investigators isolated RNA and reverse transcribed it into cDNA to act as the sequencing template. This table comes from immunoSEQ multiplex PCR, and its TCRdb copy is limited to in-frame clones, with some not included. This sample has 150,000 to 190,000 clones, with 50% to 65% found just once. With respect to this clone: Its antigen remains unidentified.

It was from alopecia areata patients that lesional scalp punch biopsies and peripheral blood were collected. Study-level results: Scalp lesions, especially in alopecia totalis/universalis, had higher clonality than normal scalp. Possibly as an HLA-related effect, TCR sharing across patients appeared less clear than in mice.

This sequence originates from a human donor with alopecia areata. Sequencing used CD8+ T cells sorted from blood, obtained at week 0.

The CDR3 region has the DNA TGCGCCAGCAGCCCGGGACAGGGTGACGATGGCTACACCTTC. Protein sequence: CASSPGQGDDGYTF. This chain joins TRBV5-1 and TRBJ1-2, with 9 bases aligning to TRBD1. The germline CDR1 and CDR2 sequences are SGHRS and YFSETQ. V was clipped by 4 bases and J by 6 bases; unmatched bases: 7. The CDR3 consists of 14 residues.